This T cell receptor (beta chain) emerged from a study of cytomegalovirus exposure and HLA in healthy donors. Study details: The platform used for the 120 or so validation repertoires matched that of the roughly 700 first-cohort repertoires, a later analysis reported. Study results and caveats: It was reportedly the case that the classifier diagnosed cytomegalovirus status with high specificity and sensitivity.

TCRdb's copy holds only in-frame clones and misses some; the assay was immunoSEQ multiplex PCR. The sample has some 80,000 clones, 95% to 97% seen once. Separate from the approximately 670-subject first cohort, the 120-subject validation cohort was the one that the donors belonged to. V gave up 7 bases and J gave up 4 bases, with 13 bases separating them. Germline loops: CDR1 MDHEN, CDR2 SYDVKM. The CDR3 has 13 amino acids. Comment on this clone: Antigen specificity is unknown.

The chain joins TRBV28 to TRBJ1-2, with unresolved D. The TCR comes from a man younger than 30 in good health and CMV-seropositive. Sequencing was carried out using PBMCs. CDR3 protein: CASTGSRGYGYTF. CDR3 sequence (DNA): TGTGCCAGCACGGGGAGCCGCGGCTATGGCTACACCTTC.